The 27 T cell receptor beta chains reported below all come from one sample, sequenced in a study of response to subunit inactivated influenza vaccine. TCRdb reprocessed the RT-PCR reads with MiXCR, giving one entry per CDR3 protein. This sample has 450,000 to 600,000 distinct CDR3 sequences, with 7.5% to 8.5% found just once. The source was PBMCs from blood, collected less than 30 months after vaccination. The receptors were gathered from a man between 50 and 70 years old who received an inactivated influenza vaccine.

The sample holds a few counts of this clonotype. The V gene is TRBV28, the J gene TRBJ2-5; D is perhaps TRBD1 (6 bases). This CDR3 comprises 10 residues. V shed 9 bases and J shed 5 bases, with 7 bases lying between them. The germline V gene has CDR1 MDHEN and CDR2 SYDVKM. CDR3 DNA: TGTGCCAGTCAGGGGGAGACCCAGTACTTC. Translation gives CASQGETQYF.

The chain uses TRBV20-1 and TRBJ1-6; maybe TRBD1 (5 bases). The CDR3 has 13 amino acids. Looked up from germline, CDR1 is DFQATT and CDR2 is SNEGSKA (reference sequence). V was pared by 3 bases and J by 5 bases, with 8 bases between. In DNA, the CDR3 is TGCAGTGCTAGCTCGGGGCATAATTCACCCCTCCACTTT. This sequence encodes CSASSGHNSPLHF.

The V call is TRBV7-9, the J call TRBJ2-5; D not certain. CDR1 is SEHNR, CDR2 FQNEAQ, per germline (reference sequence). The germline V and J ends were trimmed by 1 base and 9 bases, with 6 bases remaining between them. This CDR3 spans 11 amino acids. CDR3 bases: TGTGCCAGCAGCTTAGATATGTCCCAGTACTTC. It encodes CASSLDMSQYF.

This clonotype was counted many times. This rearrangement joins TRBV7-2 to TRBJ1-1; D remains ambiguous. Germline CDR1 SGHTA, CDR2 FQGNSA. There are 14 residues in the CDR3. Deletions cut 3 bases from V and 4 bases from J, with 12 bases between. The CDR3 nucleotides are TGTGCCAGCAGCTTTACAAGGGTAGGCACTGAAGCTTTCTTT. It specifies CASSFTRVGTEAFF.

This clonotype was seen at least ten times. This chain links TRBV5-1 with TRBJ2-3; 14 bases fit TRBD2. V trimming: 4 bases; J trimming: 4 bases; junction bases outside the gene matches: 11. The CDR3 loop spans 18 amino acids. Germline V gene lookup returns CDR1 SGHRS and CDR2 YFSETQ. The CDR3 DNA reads as TGCGCCAGCAGCGCGTACGGATGGACTAGCGGGAGGTCAGATACGCAGTATTTT. Its translation is CASSAYGWTSGRSDTQYF.

As to this clonotype: A much larger clone sits a single nucleotide away, making a read error possible. The V call is TRBV3-1, the J call TRBJ2-7; D is unresolved. Germline V CDR1 and CDR2: LGHDT, YNNKEL (reference sequence). This CDR3 has 12 amino acids. DNA for the CDR3: TGTGACAGCCAGAAAAATGGTTGGGAGCAGTACTTC. This encodes CDSQKNGWEQYF.

This clonotype came up many times. The CDR3 nucleotides read TGTGCCACCAGCAGAGAGGTACTAGCGACCGGGGAGCTGTTTTTT. It codes for CATSREVLATGELFF. J is TRBJ2-2 and V is TRBV15, with TRBD2 matching 7 bases. The trim removed 0 bases at V and 5 bases at J, leaving 3 bases unmatched. Germline CDR1 reads LNHNV; CDR2 reads YYDKDF (reference sequence). This CDR3 is built from 15 residues.

The V call is TRBV10-3, the J call TRBJ2-3; TRBD2 aligns across 14 bases. J lost 1 base, V lost 0 bases, and 3 bases had no gene match. The germline CDR1 and CDR2 sequences are ENHRY and SYGVKD. The CDR3 has 18 amino acids. The CDR3 coding sequence is TGTGCCATCAGTGAGTCAAAGACTAGCGGGGGGGGCACAGATACGCAGTATTTT. Protein product: CAISESKTSGGGTDTQYF.

This clonotype was counted at least ten times. The genes are TRBV12-3 or TRBV12-4 and TRBJ2-5; D might be TRBD2 (5 bases). V was trimmed by 3 bases and J by 2 bases, leaving 13 bases between them. This CDR3 comprises 15 residues. The CDR3 region is CASSFDGSGQETQYF. The CDR3 nucleotides read TGTGCCAGCAGTTTTGATGGGAGCGGACAAGAGACCCAGTACTTC.

The chain recombines TRBV20-1 with TRBJ2-7, with TRBD2 matching over 8 bases. The germline V gene encodes CDR1 DFQATT and CDR2 SNEGSKA (reference sequence). V was pared by 7 bases and J by 3 bases, with 29 bases of the junction left unmatched. This CDR3 contains 20 residues. The CDR3 here is CSGAAIGLSGLAVYGYEQYF. The CDR3 nucleotides read TGCAGTGGCGCAGCAATCGGTTTGAGTGGACTAGCAGTTTATGGCTACGAGCAGTACTTC.

The J gene is TRBJ2-7, the V gene TRBV9; weak D call: TRBD1 (6 bases). With 2 bases removed from V and 3 bases from J, the gap between germline ends came to 12 bases. In germline, CDR1 is SGDLS, CDR2 YYNGEE. CDR3 length: 14 residues. The CDR3, as DNA: TGTGCCAGCAGCGTGGGTACAGGGATCTACGAGCAGTACTTC. Translated: CASSVGTGIYEQYF.

In this sample, this clonotype turned up a few times. The chain joins TRBV6-1 to TRBJ1-2, with D maybe TRBD1 (6 bases). This CDR3 is built from 14 residues. Germline V CDR1 and CDR2: MNHNS, SASEGT. V shed 6 bases and J shed 0 bases, with 11 bases lying between them. CDR3 protein: CASRSQGTNYGYTF. CDR3 DNA: TGTGCCAGCAGGTCTCAGGGGACTAACTATGGCTACACCTTC.

There are a few counts of this clonotype. The chain has TRBV6-1 and TRBJ2-3; 13 bases line up with TRBD2. CDR3 size: 15 residues. The germline V gene has CDR1 MNHNS and CDR2 SASEGT. The J segment lost 6 bases and the V segment lost 7 bases, leaving 7 bases of the junction unmatched. The CDR3, as DNA: TGTGCCAGCACCAGCGGACTAGCGGGGGCGGATACGCAGTATTTT. Translated, it gives CASTSGLAGADTQYF.

The chain carries TRBV9 and TRBJ1-1; tentatively, D is TRBD1 (6 bases). CDR3 length: 14 amino acids. V shed 4 bases and J shed 4 bases, with 14 bases lying between them. The germline gives CDR1 SGDLS, CDR2 YYNGEE. CDR3 in amino acids: CASSQGQSSTEAFF. The CDR3 nucleotides read TGTGCCAGCAGCCAAGGACAGTCGTCCACTGAAGCTTTCTTT.

There are a few counts of this clonotype. The chain carries TRBV5-1 and TRBJ2-1; no definite D call. The CDR3 has 17 residues. Germline V gene sequence: CDR1 SGHRS, CDR2 YFSETQ. Deletions cut 1 base from V and 5 bases from J, with 19 bases between. The CDR3 bases are TGCGCCAGCAGCTTGCCCCGGGTATCCCCTCCTAACAATGAGCAGTTCTTC. Translation: CASSLPRVSPPNNEQFF.

This chain joins TRBV12-3 or TRBV12-4 and TRBJ1-6, with 8 bases identical to TRBD1. V dropped 7 bases and J dropped 6; count of bases not matched to a gene: 5. The CDR3 extends over 14 amino acids. CDR3 bases: TGTGCCAGCACCCAGACAGGGGTTAATTCACCCCTCCACTTT. As protein: CASTQTGVNSPLHF.

This clonotype was observed a handful of times. The chain recombines TRBV29-1 with TRBJ2-4; possibly TRBD1 for D (6 bases). This CDR3 contains 14 residues. Germline V gene lookup returns CDR1 SQVTM and CDR2 ANQGSEA. The ends were cut back, 6 bases at V and 2 bases at J, with 14 bases in the middle. In nucleotides, the CDR3 is TGCAGCGTCAGTGAGGGGGTCACCAAAAACATTCAGTACTTC. Translating it yields CSVSEGVTKNIQYF. Drawing the rest from reference TRBV29-1 and TRBJ2-4, the complete variable domain is SAVISQKPSRDICQRGTSLTIQCQVDSQVTMMFWYRQQPGQSLTLIATANQGSEATYESGFVIDKFPISRPNLTFSTLTVSNMSPEDSSIYLCSVSEGVTKNIQYFGAGTRLSVL.

The CDR3 sequence: CASSPLAGGFSYEQYF. The CDR3 DNA follows: TGTGCCAGCAGTCCATTAGCGGGAGGATTCTCCTACGAGCAGTACTTC. This chain joins TRBV28 and TRBJ2-7; 10 nucleotides agree with TRBD2. Germline loops: CDR1 MDHEN, CDR2 SYDVKM. CDR3 length: 16 amino acids. V was pared by 5 bases and J by 0 bases, with 7 bases of the junction left unmatched.

The sample holds many counts of this clonotype. V is TRBV7-2 and J is TRBJ2-3, with 7 bases that match TRBD2. The germline gives CDR1 SGHTA, CDR2 FQGNSA. Trimming took 1 base from V and 0 from J; bases not matched to a gene: 4. The CDR3 has 16 residues. CDR3 coding DNA: TGTGCCAGCAGCTTAGATCGCGGGGGTAGCACAGATACGCAGTATTTT. Translated, it gives CASSLDRGGSTDTQYF.

The chain employs TRBV7-9 and TRBJ2-4; a possible D gene is TRBD2 (5 bases). V gave up 3 bases and J gave up 0 bases, with 12 bases separating them. The CDR3 is made up of 16 amino acids. The germline V gene has CDR1 SEHNR and CDR2 FQNEAQ (reference sequence). CDR3 loop: CASSFEGYLAKNIQYF. The CDR3 region has the DNA TGTGCCAGCAGCTTCGAGGGTTATCTAGCCAAAAACATTCAGTACTTC.

This clonotype occurred a few times. The genes are TRBV12-5 and TRBJ1-1; D is uncertain. Deletions cut 1 base from V and 8 bases from J, with 17 bases between. CDR1 and CDR2 (germline): LGHNT, FRNRAP. There are 15 residues in the CDR3. The CDR3 nucleotides read TGTGCTAGTGGTTTGGAAACGGCCGTGAGCGGGGAAGCTTTCTTT. Residues: CASGLETAVSGEAFF.

As regards this clonotype: This clone may be a read error of a much larger clone one base away. The genes are TRBV14 and TRBJ1-1, with 7 bases fitting TRBD1. There are 15 residues in the CDR3. In germline, CDR1 is SGHDN, CDR2 FVKESK. The CDR3 DNA follows: TGTGCCAGCAGCCAGCGACAGGGTTTGAACACTGAAACTTTCTTT. Protein: CASSQRQGLNTETFF.

This clonotype was detected only a few times. The chain employs TRBV21-1 and TRBJ2-2; the table gives TRBD2 as D, unverified against the DNA. TRBV21-1 corresponds to a pseudogene. The CDR3 has 18 amino acids. CDR3 sequence reads: CASSKADSGRIRTGELFF. The CDR3, as DNA: TGTGCCAGCAGCAAAGCAGATAGCGGGAGAATAAGGACCGGGGAGCTGTTTTTT.

The rearrangement uses TRBV4-2 and TRBJ2-1, with D tentatively TRBD2 (5 bases). The CDR3 is made up of 13 amino acids. V was clipped by 1 base and J by 8 bases, with 9 bases between them. The V gene's germline CDR1 is LGHNA and CDR2 YNFKEQ. The CDR3 here is CASSQGTADEQFF. The CDR3 coding sequence is TGTGCCAGCAGCCAAGGGACTGCCGATGAGCAGTTCTTC.

With regard to this clonotype: A much larger clone differs by one base, so this may be a read error. V usage is TRBV12-3 or TRBV12-4 and J usage is TRBJ1-1; 10 nucleotides line up with TRBD1. This CDR3 has 14 amino acids. Trimming cost V 6 bases and J 5 bases; bases outside gene matches: 6. The CDR3 nucleotides are TGTGCCAGCAGCACGGGACAGGGGATGACTGAAGCTTTCTTT. Translated: CASSTGQGMTEAFF.

The chain couples TRBV20-1 to TRBJ1-5, with TRBD1 as a possible D gene (5 bases). V was cut by 2 bases and J by 6 bases, with 14 bases left in between. This CDR3 has 14 amino acids. Per germline, CDR1 DFQATT and CDR2 SNEGSKA (reference sequence). CDR3 nucleotides: TGCAGTGCTAGATTGGCGGGGGTAATTCAGCCCCAGCATTTT. Protein sequence: CSARLAGVIQPQHF.

This clonotype was counted a few times. The chain joins TRBV4-2 to TRBJ1-1, with no clear D. Looked up from germline, CDR1 is LGHNA and CDR2 is YNFKEQ. Trimming took off 0 bases at V and 3 bases at J, with 5 bases between the two ends. The CDR3 length is 13 residues. The CDR3 region is CASSQDRYTEAFF. CDR3 in DNA: TGTGCCAGCAGCCAAGACAGGTACACTGAAGCTTTCTTT.